The clone carrying this T cell receptor beta chain was detected a few times. Its antigen remains unidentified. At one end, the junction sequence differs from germline, possibly due to a read error. This sample stems from a study of cytomegalovirus exposure and HLA in healthy donors. About the research overall: Early release data held approximately 81 million unique TCRs from HLA-typed donors.

CDR3 length: 15 amino acids. Germline loops: CDR1 SEHNR, CDR2 FQNEAQ (reference sequence). Findings and limits, study-wide: A cluster of highly shared sequence variants was likely a sequencing artifact.

It was with 60 Vbeta and 13 Jbeta primers that the PCR ran. The method was immunoSEQ multiplex PCR; TCRdb's version includes in-frame clones alone and lacks a portion of them. The sample holds about 140,000 clones, approximately 80% seen once. The chain uses TRBV7-9 and TRBJ1-1; unclear D gene. The source of this sequence is a man aged 35 to 55 in good health and CMV-seronegative. Sequencing was done on a sample of PBMCs. The CDR3 here is CSSSSYSSMNTEAFF. The CDR3 DNA reads as TGTTCCAGCAGCTCGTACAGTTCTATGAACACTGAAGCTTTCTTT.